This T cell receptor beta chain comes out of a study of vaccination and CD4 T cells after COVID-19. Germline CDR1 SGHTA, CDR2 FQGNSA. V was trimmed by 1 base and J by 1 base, leaving 10 bases between them. CDR3 length: 15 residues. There are a few counts of this clonotype. What it recognizes is unknown. Notes on the study in general: SARS-CoV-2-reactive clonotype medians increased from roughly 21 to 40, not significantly. Spike mono-reactivity was shown by 304 of 307 vaccine-specific clones in convalescent patients.

Documented treatment: roughly 10-day PBMC culture with coronavirus spike peptide pools or control peptides (ViraFEST assay). Expansion of antigen-specific T cells with peptide pools by ViraFEST preceded sequencing of TCRs. At the Johns Hopkins FTIC core, DNA taken from cultured CD4+ T cells was sequenced by way of the Oncomine TCR Beta short-read assay. From the PCR reads, TCRdb called clonotypes with MiXCR, one entry per CDR3 protein. The sample includes roughly 16,000 distinct CDR3 sequences, approximately 48% of them seen just once. The origin of this receptor is a human donor who had recovered from COVID-19. Material for sequencing was CD4+ T cells from blood, cultured in vitro. The chain links TRBV7-2 to TRBJ1-1, with D unresolved. The CDR3 DNA is TGTGCCAGCAGCTTAGAGTACGGTCGGAACACTGAAGCTTTCTTT. This encodes CASSLEYGRNTEAFF.